The 14 T cell receptor beta chains reported below all come from one sample, sequenced in a study of regulatory T cells in long-lasting Graves disease. Time point given: newly diagnosed GD, antithyroid drugs for less than 3 months. The TCR library was made from RNA extracted from PBMCs. Sequencing libraries for TCR beta were prepared with iRepertoire HTBI primers and Arm-PCR of CDR3 regions. One entry per CDR3 protein results from TCRdb running MiXCR on the multiplex PCR reads. The table includes approximately 310,000 distinct CDR3 sequences, 18% detected once. Sequenced material: peripheral blood mononuclear cells (PBMCs), taken at new diagnosis, from a patient treated with antithyroid drugs. The receptors shown here come from a female donor with Graves disease.

This clonotype has a count of ten or more. The rearrangement uses TRBV19 and TRBJ2-7; TRBD2 matches 7 bases. The CDR3 consists of 15 residues. The V segment lost 5 bases and the J segment 2 bases; nucleotides outside the gene matches: 9. The germline CDR1 and CDR2 sequences are LNHDA and SQIVND (reference sequence). CDR3 in DNA: TGTGCCAGTAGTTGGTCGTCTAGCGGAACCTACGAGCAGTACTTC. Encoded protein: CASSWSSSGTYEQYF.

The V and J genes are TRBV20-1 and TRBJ1-2; tentative D call: TRBD1 (6 bases). In germline, CDR1 is DFQATT, CDR2 SNEGSKA (reference sequence). The CDR3 has 13 residues. With 6 bases removed from V and 4 bases from J, the gap between germline ends came to 15 bases. In DNA form, the CDR3 reads TGCAGTGCGCTTCTAAGGGGGTTCTATGGCTACACCTTC. It translates to CSALLRGFYGYTF.

The chain uses TRBV7-2 and TRBJ2-3; either TRBD1 or TRBD2 may supply D (5 bases each). CDR1 and CDR2 from the germline V gene are SGHTA and FQGNSA. V lost 6 bases and J 1 base, leaving 20 bases between the germline ends. The CDR3 is 17 amino acids. The CDR3: CASRRVSGKRGTDTQYF. Written as DNA, the CDR3 is TGTGCCAGCAGGAGGGTGTCAGGGAAAAGGGGCACAGATACGCAGTATTTT.

This clonotype came up many times. The chain uses TRBV11-3 and TRBJ2-5, with 8 bases fitting TRBD2. J lost 4 bases, V lost 0 bases, and 7 bases had no gene match. Germline CDR1 and CDR2: SGHNT and YENEEA. The CDR3 runs 16 residues. The CDR3 reads CASSLDREREPETQYF. As DNA, the CDR3 is TGTGCCAGCAGCTTAGATCGGGAGCGGGAGCCAGAGACCCAGTACTTC.

At least ten counts were recorded for this clonotype. V is TRBV24-1 and J is TRBJ2-5, with D tentatively TRBD2 (5 bases). V lost 1 base and J 5 bases, leaving 25 bases between the germline ends. The CDR3 is made up of 19 amino acids. Germline loops: CDR1 KGHDR, CDR2 SFDVKD. The DNA of the CDR3 is TGTGCCACCAGTGATTTAAATAGCGATAAAGCGGAAACGGGGGAGACCCAGTACTTC. Translating gives CATSDLNSDKAETGETQYF.

This sequence joins TRBV19 and TRBJ2-2, with 10 positions matching TRBD2. V trimming: 5 bases; J trimming: 0 bases; junction bases outside the gene matches: 3. Germline values: CDR1 LNHDA, CDR2 SQIVND (reference sequence). The CDR3 sequence is 16 residues long. The CDR3 sequence is CASSFLAGANTGELFF. CDR3 bases: TGTGCCAGTAGTTTCCTAGCGGGGGCGAACACCGGGGAGCTGTTTTTT.

This clonotype came up many times. Here the CDR3 omits its conserved ending phenylalanine or tryptophan, so a read error is the likely source. V gene TRBV11-2 combines with J gene TRBJ2-1; the D gene is possibly TRBD2 (5 bases). Per the germline V gene, CDR1 is SGHAT and CDR2 is FQNNGV. Trimming left V 4 bases short and J 4 bases short, with 17 bases between. The CDR3 loop spans 16 amino acids. CDR3 sequence (DNA): TGTGCCAGCAGCTGGTCGGCGGGCTATATGTACAATGAGCAGTTCATC. It translates to CASSWSAGYMYNEQFI.

The chain couples TRBV5-1 to TRBJ2-1; 10 bases are a match to TRBD2. The CDR3 runs to 16 residues. Germline V lookup: CDR1 SGHRS, CDR2 YFSETQ. Losses at the gene ends were 0 bases for V and 4 bases for J; bases not matched to a gene: 4. CDR3 sequence reads: CASSLEPSGGYNEQFF. DNA for the CDR3: TGCGCCAGCAGCTTGGAGCCTAGCGGGGGTTACAATGAGCAGTTCTTC. Full variable domain (outside the CDR3, taken from reference TRBV5-1 and TRBJ2-1): KAGVTQTPRYLIKTRGQQVTLSCSPISGHRSVSWYQQTPGQGLQFLFEYFSETQRNKGNFPGRFSGRQFSNSRSEMNVSTLELGDSALYLCASSLEPSGGYNEQFFGPGTRLTVL.

In its sample, this clonotype was seen many times. The chain carries TRBV27 and TRBJ2-3, with 11 positions matching TRBD2. J gave up 2 bases and V 6 bases, and 4 bases lay outside the gene matches. The CDR3 is 15 residues long. Germline loops: CDR1 MNHEY, CDR2 SMNVEV (reference sequence). The CDR3 DNA reads as TGTGCCAGCAGGAGACTAGCGGGAATCACAGATACGCAGTATTTT. It specifies CASRRLAGITDTQYF.

This clonotype was observed many times. The V and J genes are TRBV24-1 and TRBJ2-1; 10 positions match TRBD1. This CDR3 has 16 amino acids. The trim removed 3 bases at V and 4 bases at J, leaving 5 bases unmatched. The germline CDR1 and CDR2 sequences are KGHDR and SFDVKD. The CDR3 bases are TGTGCCACCAGTGATAACGACAGGGGGCGATACAATGAGCAGTTCTTC. Its protein product is CATSDNDRGRYNEQFF.

This clonotype was seen repeatedly, ten times or more. The V and J genes are TRBV7-2 and TRBJ1-4, with D possibly matching TRBD1 (6 bases). The ends were cut back, 8 bases at V and 7 bases at J, with 14 bases in the middle. Germline loops: CDR1 SGHTA, CDR2 FQGNSA. This CDR3 spans 13 amino acids. The CDR3 nucleotides are TGTGCCAGCCGGGGGGCGCTGGGTGAAAAACTGTTTTTT. This translates into CASRGALGEKLFF.

There are many counts of this clonotype. The rearrangement joins TRBV20-1 to TRBJ2-1; possible D gene TRBD2, 6 bases. V was shortened by 0 bases and J by 5 bases, with 11 bases between the two germline ends. CDR1 is DFQATT and CDR2 is SNEGSKA in the germline V gene (reference sequence). CDR3 size: 14 residues. The CDR3 loop reads CSARDSGEDNEQFF. The CDR3 DNA is TGCAGTGCTAGAGATTCGGGGGAAGACAATGAGCAGTTCTTC.

This clonotype was detected only once. This chain uses TRBV6-2 or TRBV6-3 with TRBJ2-1; 10 bases are shared with TRBD1. V shed 5 bases, J shed 5 bases, and the junction held 3 bases outside the gene matches. The germline V gene has CDR1 MNHEY and CDR2 SVGEGT. The CDR3 loop spans 14 amino acids. CDR3 DNA sequence: TGTGCCAGCAGTCGACAGGGGGCGGACAATGAGCAGTTCTTC. Amino acid sequence: CASSRQGADNEQFF.

The chain joins TRBV5-1 to TRBJ2-2; 7 bases map to TRBD1. The CDR3 length is 15 residues. V lost 2 bases, J lost 2 bases, and 3 bases stayed unmatched. Germline-derived CDR1 and CDR2 are SGHRS and YFSETQ. In DNA, the CDR3 is TGCGCCAGCAGCTTAACAGGGGCAAACACCGGGGAGCTGTTTTTT. It is translated as CASSLTGANTGELFF.